The sequence of this T cell receptor beta chain was determined in a study of blood T cells in healthy people across ages. Every participating donor contributed 8.5 to 10 milliliters of peripheral blood through a draw. Extraction yielded at least 5 micrograms of total RNA per sample. PCR was performed a second time for about 7 to 12 cycles using a sample-barcoded 5' primer and a J-beta primer mix. Using its own MiXCR run on the 5' RACE reads, TCRdb lists one record per CDR3 protein. The table shows roughly 1.7 million distinct CDR3 sequences, with approximately 32% occurring only once. General study points: With age, beta diversity per million T cells declined roughly linearly, significantly by over 35.

The sample holds many counts of this clonotype. Its antigen is currently unknown. Trimming cost V 1 base and J 3 bases, with 10 bases left between them. CDR3 length: 15 residues. Germline loops: CDR1 SGHTA, CDR2 FQGNSA. This sequence was found in a woman aged 25 to 39 in good health. The sample taken for sequencing was blood. This chain links TRBV7-2 with TRBJ2-1; the D is unclear. CDR3 sequence (DNA): TGTGCCAGCAGCTTAGATTTCAGCAGCTACAATGAGCAGTTCTTC. This translates into CASSLDFSSYNEQFF.